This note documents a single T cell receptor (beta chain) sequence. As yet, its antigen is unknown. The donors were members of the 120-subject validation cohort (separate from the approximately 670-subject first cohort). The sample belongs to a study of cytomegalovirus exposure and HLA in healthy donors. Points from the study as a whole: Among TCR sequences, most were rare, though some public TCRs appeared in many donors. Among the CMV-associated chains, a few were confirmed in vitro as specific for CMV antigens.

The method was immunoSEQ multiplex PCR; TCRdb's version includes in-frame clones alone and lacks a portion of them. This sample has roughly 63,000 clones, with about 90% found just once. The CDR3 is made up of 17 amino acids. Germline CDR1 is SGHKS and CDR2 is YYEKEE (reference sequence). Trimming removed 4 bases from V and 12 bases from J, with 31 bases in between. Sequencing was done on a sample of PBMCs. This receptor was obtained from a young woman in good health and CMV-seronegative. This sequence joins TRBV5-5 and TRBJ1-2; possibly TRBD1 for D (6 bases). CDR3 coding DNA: TGTGCCAGCAGCCAAACACAGGGCCCGGCCTTCGGGTCGCATGACACCTTC. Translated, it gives CASSQTQGPAFGSHDTF.